The 20 T cell receptor beta chains below all came from one sample that was sequenced in a study of OX40 agonist ivuxolimab in advanced cancers. The method was immunoSEQ multiplex PCR; TCRdb's version includes in-frame clones alone and lacks a portion of them. This sample carries tens of thousands of clones, approximately 90% of them seen once, and the ten largest clones take 1.5% to 2.5%. The sequencing used CD4+ or CD8+ T cells sorted from blood, collected in a trial of the OX40 agonist ivuxolimab. The receptor source for this set is an adult with an advanced solid tumor such as melanoma, head and neck, liver or kidney cancer.

The V and J genes are TRBV6-6 and TRBJ1-1; unclear D gene. V lost 1 base to trimming and J lost 0 bases, with 0 bases between them. This CDR3 has 12 amino acids. CDR1 and CDR2 from the germline V gene are MNHNY and SVGAGI (reference sequence). CDR3 DNA: TGTGCCAGCAGTTACTTGAACACTGAAGCTTTCTTT. Amino acid sequence: CASSYLNTEAFF.

This sequence joins TRBV10-2 and TRBJ2-5; 12 bases map to TRBD2. CDR1 and CDR2 from the germline V gene are WSHSY and SAAADI. The CDR3 spans 16 residues. With 5 bases clipped from V and 5 bases from J, the junction kept 9 bases outside the gene matches. CDR3 protein: CASSRGLAGGEETQYF. In nucleotides, the CDR3 is TGCGCCAGCAGTCGGGGACTAGCGGGCGGGGAGGAGACCCAGTACTTC.

The chain joins TRBV11-2 to TRBJ2-3, with D perhaps TRBD2 (6 bases). Looked up from germline, CDR1 is SGHAT and CDR2 is FQNNGV. The CDR3 length is 15 residues. V lost 5 bases to trimming and J lost 5 bases, with 17 bases between them. The CDR3 nucleotides read TGTGCCAGCAGCCTAATGGGGGGAGTGCTAGATACGCAGTATTTT. This gives the protein CASSLMGGVLDTQYF. The whole variable domain, remainder taken from reference TRBV11-2 and TRBJ2-3, is EAGVAQSPRYKIIEKRQSVAFWCNPISGHATLYWYQQILGQGPKLLIQFQNNGVVDDSQLPKDRFSAERLKGVDSTLKIQPAKLEDSAVYLCASSLMGGVLDTQYFGPGTRLTVL.

The rearrangement joins TRBV27 to TRBJ2-1, with 7 bases lining up with TRBD2. Per germline, CDR1 MNHEY and CDR2 SMNVEV (reference sequence). This CDR3 is 15 amino acids long. V dropped 7 bases and J dropped 2; count of bases not matched to a gene: 8. The CDR3 region has the DNA TGTGCCAGCATCCGGCGGGGGAGTACCTACAATGAGCAGTTCTTC. Protein: CASIRRGSTYNEQFF.

This clone was detected once. The V gene is TRBV13, the J gene TRBJ2-1; TRBD2 is a possible D gene (5 bases). Germline V gene lookup returns CDR1 PRHDT and CDR2 FYEKMQ (reference sequence). CDR3 length: 15 residues. Trimming took 6 bases from V and 7 from J, leaving 19 bases between them. The CDR3 DNA reads TGTGCCAGCAGTTCCTCTTGGACTGGCGCTAATGAGCAGTTCTTC. Its protein is CASSSSWTGANEQFF.

This clone has only one observation. The chain combines TRBV10-3 with TRBJ2-3, with D possibly being TRBD2 (5 bases). CDR1 is ENHRY, CDR2 SYGVKD, per germline. Trimming shortened V by 3 bases and J by 2 bases, and 9 bases separated the two germline ends. The CDR3 is made up of 14 amino acids. The CDR3 loop reads CAISDGGFTDTQYF. CDR3 DNA sequence: TGTGCCATCAGTGACGGCGGGTTCACAGATACGCAGTATTTT.

This clone has a single count. The CDR3 here is CASSVTDLTDTQYF. CDR3 nucleotide sequence: TGTGCCAGCAGCGTGACAGACCTCACAGATACGCAGTATTTT. This rearrangement joins TRBV2 to TRBJ2-3; D perhaps matches TRBD1 (5 bases). Germline loops: CDR1 SNHLY, CDR2 FYNNEI. Between the trimmed V and J ends, which lost 6 bases and 2 bases, there was a span of 12 bases. The CDR3 length is 14 residues.

In this sample, this clone turned up a few times. The rearrangement joins TRBV10-3 to TRBJ1-1, with 7 bases identical to TRBD1. This CDR3 has 13 amino acids. Trimming cost V 6 bases and J 1 base; bases outside gene matches: 2. From germline, CDR1 is ENHRY and CDR2 SYGVKD. As DNA, the CDR3 is TGTGCCATCAGGGACAGGTCGAACACTGAAGCTTTCTTT. Translation gives CAIRDRSNTEAFF.

This sequence joins TRBV5-1 and TRBJ2-2, with 16 bases fitting TRBD2. Germline trimming cut 4 bases from V and 4 bases from J; bases unmatched to any gene: 7. CDR3 size: 18 residues. Per the germline V gene, CDR1 is SGHRS and CDR2 is YFSETQ. The CDR3 protein is CASSMGLAGGPGTGELFF. The CDR3 DNA reads as TGCGCCAGCAGCATGGGACTAGCGGGAGGGCCTGGCACCGGGGAGCTGTTTTTT.

This clone has only a few counts. The rearrangement joins TRBV30 to TRBJ1-5; 7 nucleotides match TRBD1. CDR1 GTSNPN and CDR2 SVGIG come from the germline V gene (reference sequence). V lost 0 bases, J lost 6 bases, and 5 bases stayed unmatched. The CDR3 contains 14 residues. CDR3 amino acids: CAWSVQGVRQPQHF. The CDR3 bases are TGTGCCTGGAGTGTGCAGGGGGTACGTCAGCCCCAGCATTTT.

The V and J genes are TRBV21-1 and TRBJ2-7; the listed D gene, TRBD2, was not tested against the DNA. TRBV21-1 is termed a pseudogene. The CDR3 contains 20 residues. As DNA, the CDR3 is TGTGCCAGCAGCAAAGATATCGGACTAGCGGGAGTGGAACCCCGATACGAGCAGTACTTC. Protein product: CASSKDIGLAGVEPRYEQYF.

V usage is TRBV7-9 and J usage is TRBJ1-2; 7 nucleotides line up with TRBD1. The CDR3 totals 14 residues. The ends lost 7 bases at V and 1 base at J; junction bases unmatched: 6. Germline-derived CDR1 and CDR2 are SEHNR and FQNEAQ (reference sequence). The CDR3 spells CASTPGGFNYGYTF. As DNA, the CDR3 is TGTGCCAGCACCCCAGGGGGTTTTAACTATGGCTACACCTTC.

The chain carries TRBV2 and TRBJ2-1; D may be TRBD1 or TRBD2 (7 bases each). Trimming took off 6 bases at V and 4 bases at J, with 19 bases between the two ends. Germline assignment: CDR1 SNHLY and CDR2 FYNNEI. The CDR3 covers 16 residues. The CDR3 coding sequence is TGTGCCAGCAGCGGAGGGGGCGGGAGCGAATACAATGAGCAGTTCTTC. This encodes CASSGGGGSEYNEQFF.

The rearrangement joins TRBV2 to TRBJ2-3; possible D gene TRBD2, 6 bases. V dropped 10 bases and J dropped 1 base, with 18 bases sitting between them. Germline assignment: CDR1 SNHLY and CDR2 FYNNEI. The CDR3 is 15 residues long. The CDR3, as DNA: TGTGCCACCGCAGGTTGGGGAGGTGGCACAGATACGCAGTATTTT. It codes for CATAGWGGGTDTQYF.

This sequence joins TRBV27 and TRBJ2-1; TRBD1 aligns across 8 bases. CDR1 MNHEY and CDR2 SMNVEV come from the germline V gene (reference sequence). CDR3 size: 15 residues. The V and J ends lost 0 bases and 4 bases, in that order; junction bases with no gene match: 2. CDR3 protein: CASSLSGQVYNEQFF. CDR3 DNA: TGTGCCAGCAGTTTATCGGGACAGGTTTACAATGAGCAGTTCTTC.

The chain employs TRBV6-1 and TRBJ1-2, with D unclear. The V end was cut by 9 bases, the J end by 7 bases, with 15 bases between. The CDR3 is 12 amino acids. Germline-derived CDR1 and CDR2 are MNHNS and SASEGT. The chain's CDR3 is CASSPGNIGYTF. The CDR3 DNA reads as TGTGCCAGTTCCCCGGGAAACATTGGCTACACCTTC.

This sequence joins TRBV5-4 and TRBJ2-7; 12 bases line up with TRBD2. Germline lookup yields CDR1 SGHNT and CDR2 YYREEE (reference sequence). There are 16 residues in the CDR3. V dropped 4 bases and J dropped 5; count of bases not matched to a gene: 10. CDR3 amino acids: CASSRRLAGVGNEQYF. The CDR3 region has the DNA TGTGCCAGCAGCCGCCGACTAGCGGGAGTTGGGAACGAGCAGTACTTC.

The gene calls are TRBV5-8 and TRBJ2-7; the match to TRBD2 covers 12 bases. CDR1 is SGHTS, CDR2 YDEGEE, per germline. Trimming at V came to 2 bases and at J to 3 bases, leaving 6 bases not matched to a gene. The length of the CDR3 is 16 residues. CDR3: CASSFLAGGKYYEQYF. As DNA, the CDR3 is TGTGCCAGCAGCTTCCTAGCGGGAGGGAAATACTACGAGCAGTACTTC. Combining the CDR3 with reference TRBV5-8 and TRBJ2-7 gives the whole variable domain EAGVTQSPTHLIKTRGQQATLRCSPISGHTSVYWYQQALGLGLQFLLWYDEGEERNRGNFPPRFSGRQFPNYSSELNVNALELEDSALYLCASSFLAGGKYYEQYFGPGTRLTVT.

The chain combines TRBV5-1 with TRBJ2-1, with 9 positions matching TRBD2. The CDR3 sequence is 15 residues long. Germline-derived CDR1 and CDR2 are SGHRS and YFSETQ. The ends lost 5 bases at V and 0 bases at J; junction bases unmatched: 3. The CDR3 here is CASRRREGSYNEQFF. The CDR3 DNA reads as TGCGCCAGCAGGCGGCGGGAGGGCTCCTACAATGAGCAGTTCTTC.

The J gene is TRBJ1-1, the V gene TRBV4-1; D is undetermined. Germline assignment: CDR1 MGHRA and CDR2 YSYEKL. This CDR3 has 15 amino acids. Trimming took off 0 bases at V and 1 base at J, with 9 bases between the two ends. The CDR3 is CASSQDELWNTEAFF. Written as DNA, the CDR3 is TGCGCCAGCAGCCAAGACGAACTTTGGAACACTGAAGCTTTCTTT.